This passage covers 2 T cell receptor beta chains from one sample sequenced in a study of blood T cell repertoires in COVID-19. Repertoires were generated with immunoSEQ multiplex PCR, while TCRdb's copy carries only in-frame clones and drops some. Of about 130,000 clones in the sample, roughly 80% are singletons; the top ten hold less than 20%. The sample taken for sequencing was peripheral blood. These TCRs come from a woman aged 45-60 years with acute or convalescent COVID-19.

The chain is built from TRBV14 and TRBJ2-3, with 7 bases lining up with TRBD2. The CDR3 sequence is 15 residues long. CDR1 SGHDN and CDR2 FVKESK come from the germline V gene. V shed 5 bases, J shed 5 bases, and the junction held 10 bases outside the gene matches. CDR3 loop: CASSAPGPGGDTQYF. CDR3 bases: TGTGCCAGCAGCGCCCCTGGCCCGGGAGGAGATACGCAGTATTTT.

V gene TRBV14 combines with J gene TRBJ2-7; 7 nucleotides agree with TRBD1. J lost 3 bases, V lost 4 bases, and 6 bases had no gene match. The CDR3 sequence is 14 residues long. Per germline, CDR1 SGHDN and CDR2 FVKESK. Here the CDR3 reads CASSRGAGGYEQYF. For the CDR3, the DNA is TGTGCCAGCAGCCGGGGTGCAGGGGGCTACGAGCAGTACTTC.